This entry describes one T cell receptor (beta chain). Repertoires were generated with immunoSEQ multiplex PCR, while TCRdb's copy carries only in-frame clones and drops some. The sample has hundreds of thousands of clones, around 90% seen once; the top ten hold around 0.84%. While infection was still active, Seattle patients were enrolled and then followed longitudinally. The data originate from a study of blood T cell repertoires in COVID-19. The CDR3 sequence is 16 residues long. Trimming shortened V by 1 base and J by 4 bases, and 16 bases separated the two germline ends. Germline loops: CDR1 SGHTA, CDR2 FQGNSA.

The sequence was obtained from a man aged 55 to 69 with COVID-19, enrolled during active disease. What was sequenced was peripheral blood. V is TRBV7-2 and J is TRBJ2-5, with a weak D call TRBD2 (6 bases). CDR3 DNA: TGTGCCAGCAGCTTAGGGGGTAGCGGACCCTCAGAGACCCAGTACTTC. This translates into CASSLGGSGPSETQYF.